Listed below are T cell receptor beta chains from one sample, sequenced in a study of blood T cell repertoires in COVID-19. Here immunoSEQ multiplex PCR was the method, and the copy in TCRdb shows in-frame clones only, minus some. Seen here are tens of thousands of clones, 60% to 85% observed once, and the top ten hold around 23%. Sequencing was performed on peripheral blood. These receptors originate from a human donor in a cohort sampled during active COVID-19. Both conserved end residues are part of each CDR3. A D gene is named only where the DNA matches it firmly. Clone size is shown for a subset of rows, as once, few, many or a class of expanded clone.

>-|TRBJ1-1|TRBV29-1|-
TGCAGCGTTGATCAGGGGCTGAACACTGAAGCTTTCTTT
CSVDQGLNTEAFF
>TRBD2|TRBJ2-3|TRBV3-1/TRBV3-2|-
TGTGCCAGCAGCCGGGAGGGTGTGGGCATATCTAGCACAGATACGCAGTATTTT
CASSREGVGISSTDTQYF
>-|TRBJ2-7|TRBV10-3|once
TGTGCCATCACCGGACAGACTAACTACGAGCAGTACTTC
CAITGQTNYEQYF
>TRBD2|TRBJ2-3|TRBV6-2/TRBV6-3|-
TGTGCCAGCAGTTATCCCCAGCGGGGGGGAAACACAGATACGCAGTATTTT
CASSYPQRGGNTDTQYF
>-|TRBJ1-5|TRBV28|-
TGTGCCAGCAGTTTGCCTAGTCAGCCCCAGCATTTT
CASSLPSQPQHF
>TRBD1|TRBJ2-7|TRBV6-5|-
TGTGCCAGCAGCCCCGGGACAGGAGTCTACGAGCAGTACTTC
CASSPGTGVYEQYF
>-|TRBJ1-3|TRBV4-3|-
TGCGCCAGCAGCCAAAGCAGGGTACTCTCTGGAAACACCATATATTTT
CASSQSRVLSGNTIYF
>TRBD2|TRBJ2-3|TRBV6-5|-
TGTGCCAGCAGTTACTCGGCTAGCGGGGGACTAGATACGCAGTATTTT
CASSYSASGGLDTQYF
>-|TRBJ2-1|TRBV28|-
TGTGCCAGCAGTTTGTCTGGGGGGAGCTCCTACAATGAGCAGTTCTTC
CASSLSGGSSYNEQFF
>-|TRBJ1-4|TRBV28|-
TGTGCCAGCAGTTTGGTAGGGGCGGTTGCTAATGAAAAACTGTTTTTT
CASSLVGAVANEKLFF
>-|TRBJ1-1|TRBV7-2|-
TGTGCCAGCAGCTTACAGAAGAACACTGAAGCTTTCTTT
CASSLQKNTEAFF
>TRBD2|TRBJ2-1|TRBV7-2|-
TGTGCCAGCAGCTTAGTACTAGCGGGTATCTATGAGCAGTTCTTC
CASSLVLAGIYEQFF
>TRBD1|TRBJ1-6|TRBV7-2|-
TGTGCCAGCAGCCGTGAGTGGGGGACAGGACATTCACCCCTCCACTTT
CASSREWGTGHSPLHF
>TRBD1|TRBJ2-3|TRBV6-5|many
TGTGCCAGCAGAACTACAGGGGGCTTGGGTGATACGCAGTATTTT
CASRTTGGLGDTQYF
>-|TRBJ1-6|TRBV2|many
TGTGCCAGCAGTGACCGGACATATTCACCCCTCCACTTT
CASSDRTYSPLHF
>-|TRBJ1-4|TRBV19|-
TGTGCCAGTAGGGGGCAGGGGAATGAAAAACTGTTTTTT
CASRGQGNEKLFF
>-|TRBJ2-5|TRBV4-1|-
TGCGCCAGCAGCCCGGTCCAGGGGACGATGGAGACCCAGTACTTC
CASSPVQGTMETQYF
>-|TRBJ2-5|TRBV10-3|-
TGTGCCATCAGTGAGCCGGAAGAGACCCAGTACTTC
CAISEPEETQYF
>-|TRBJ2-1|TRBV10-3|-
TGTGCCATCAGCGGTTTCGGGGGAAGCGGAAAAGAGCAGTTCTTC
CAISGFGGSGKEQFF
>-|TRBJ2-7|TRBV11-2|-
TGTGCCAGCAGCTTAGATCAATACGAGCAGTACTTC
CASSLDQYEQYF
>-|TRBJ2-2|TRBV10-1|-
TGCGCCAGCAGTGAGTTCTATACCGGGGAGCTGTTTTTT
CASSEFYTGELFF
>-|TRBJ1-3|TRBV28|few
TGTGCCAGCAGCCGCGGAACCACCATATATTTT
CASSRGTTIYF
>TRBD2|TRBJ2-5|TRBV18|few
TGTGCCAGCTCCCTGACTAGCGGGGTGTATGAGACCCAGTACTTC
CASSLTSGVYETQYF
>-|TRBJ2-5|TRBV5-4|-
TGTGCCAGCAGTTCCGACAGCACGTACCAAGAGACCCAGTACTTC
CASSSDSTYQETQYF
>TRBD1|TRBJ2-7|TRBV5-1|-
TGCGCCAGCAGCGGAGAAACAGGGGCGGTCGAGCAGTACTTC
CASSGETGAVEQYF
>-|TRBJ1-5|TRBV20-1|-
TGCAGTGCTAGTGGGGGAGATCAGCCCCAGCATTTT
CSASGGDQPQHF
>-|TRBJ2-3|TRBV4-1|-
TGCGCCAGCAGCCGGACACTTTACACTAGCACAGATACGCAGTATTTT
CASSRTLYTSTDTQYF
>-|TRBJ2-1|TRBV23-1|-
TGCGCCAGCAGTCAAAAAGGAGGGGAAAGGTACAATGAGCAGTTCTTC
CASSQKGGERYNEQFF
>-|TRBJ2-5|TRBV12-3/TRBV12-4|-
TGTGCCAGCTCCTTGAGGGCGAAAGAGACCCAGTACTTC
CASSLRAKETQYF
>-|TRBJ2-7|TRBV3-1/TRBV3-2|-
TGTGCCAGCAGCCAAGAAATAGGGGTGAGCTCCTACGAGCAGTACTTC
CASSQEIGVSSYEQYF
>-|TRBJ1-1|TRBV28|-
TGTGCCAGCAGTATCCAGGGCTTTACTGAAGCTTTCTTT
CASSIQGFTEAFF